The 30 T cell receptor beta chains in this list originate from one sample, sequenced in a study of radiation and T cells in renal cell carcinoma. Sequencing was performed with immunoSEQ multiplex PCR; in TCRdb, only in-frame clones are kept and a portion is missing. The sample carries just over 150,000 clones, roughly 87% recorded once. The time point denotes: blood 2 weeks post-SBRT. Sample treatment: 15 Gy SBRT to primary tumor, nephrectomy 4 weeks later. Sample: blood, taken from a patient whose treatment included radiotherapy and nephrectomy. Receptors were obtained from a woman between 45 and 65 years old with renal cell carcinoma.

The rearrangement uses TRBV4-2 and TRBJ1-2, with D possibly matching TRBD1 (5 bases). Germline V gene data show CDR1 as LGHNA and CDR2 as YNFKEQ. Trimming removed 5 bases at V and 2 bases at J, with 6 bases between. The CDR3 sequence is 12 residues long. The CDR3 loop reads CASSGANYGYTF. CDR3 sequence (DNA): TGTGCCAGCAGCGGGGCAAACTATGGCTACACCTTC.

This clone was observed a single time. The chain uses TRBV4-2 and TRBJ1-2; 7 nucleotides agree with TRBD1. The CDR3 has 15 amino acids. Germline trimming cut 1 base from V and 2 bases from J; bases unmatched to any gene: 4. Germline V gives CDR1 LGHNA, CDR2 YNFKEQ. In DNA form, the CDR3 reads TGTGCCAGCAGCCAAGGGGACAGTGAAAACTATGGCTACACCTTC. Its protein product is CASSQGDSENYGYTF.

This chain joins TRBV5-5 and TRBJ1-5; D remains unclear. CDR3 length equals 15 residues. The germline V gene encodes CDR1 SGHKS and CDR2 YYEKEE (reference sequence). The germline V and J ends were trimmed by 2 bases and 1 base, with 10 bases remaining between them. CDR3 sequence reads: CASSLTSISNQPQHF. In nucleotides, the CDR3 is TGTGCCAGCAGCTTAACTTCGATCAGCAATCAGCCCCAGCATTTT.

The CDR3 spells CASSNRRYSYEQYF. The CDR3 DNA reads as TGTGCCAGCAGCAACAGGAGGTACTCCTACGAGCAGTACTTC. The chain recombines TRBV11-1 with TRBJ2-7; TRBD1 or TRBD2 may be the D gene (5 bases each). This CDR3 has 14 amino acids. Germline loops: CDR1 SGHAT, CDR2 FQDESV (reference sequence). Trimming shortened V by 5 bases and J by 0 bases, and 11 bases separated the two germline ends.

This chain joins TRBV5-1 and TRBJ2-3; 7 bases fit TRBD2. The CDR3 totals 18 residues. J was trimmed by 3 bases and V by 4 bases; bases with no gene match: 17. CDR1 and CDR2 (germline): SGHRS, YFSETQ. The CDR3 DNA reads TGCGCCAGCAGCCCCAGTTTGGCCAGTGGGGGGGGAACAGATACGCAGTATTTT. This gives the protein CASSPSLASGGGTDTQYF.

Remarks on this clone: Compared with germline, one end of the junction differs, possibly owing to a read error. V gene TRBV7-7 combines with J gene TRBJ2-5, with D perhaps TRBD1 (5 bases). CDR3 length equals 15 residues. Germline V gene data show CDR1 as SSHAT and CDR2 as FNYEAQ (reference sequence). CDR3 DNA: TGTGCTAGCAGCTCCGGTGACAGCGCGGAAGAGACCCAGTACTTC. Protein sequence: CASSSGDSAEETQYF.

With regard to this clone: Other nucleotide sequences in the sample specify the same CDR3. This chain joins TRBV7-9 and TRBJ1-5; D perhaps matches TRBD1 (5 bases). Per the germline V gene, CDR1 is SEHNR and CDR2 is FQNEAQ (reference sequence). V was clipped by 1 base and J by 0 bases, with 7 bases between them. This CDR3 is 15 amino acids long. For the CDR3, the DNA is TGTGCCAGCAGCTTAGGGGGGTATAGCAATCAGCCCCAGCATTTT. It specifies CASSLGGYSNQPQHF.

V gene TRBV7-8 combines with J gene TRBJ1-1, with D maybe TRBD1 (6 bases). Trimming pared 0 bases from V and 4 bases from J, leaving 12 bases between. The V gene's germline CDR1 is SGHVS and CDR2 FQNEAQ. The CDR3 is 15 amino acids. CDR3 in DNA: TGTGCCAGCAGCTTAGCGGGGGGCAGGGGCACTGAAGCTTTCTTT. Its protein is CASSLAGGRGTEAFF.

The J gene is TRBJ2-7, the V gene TRBV9; D is possibly TRBD1 (5 bases). This CDR3 has 15 amino acids. The V end was cut by 3 bases, the J end by 5 bases, with 18 bases between. Germline CDR1 and CDR2: SGDLS and YYNGEE. The CDR3 nucleotides read TGTGCCAGCAGCGCCCAACCTAGGGGTCGCCACGAGCAGTACTTC. Amino acid sequence: CASSAQPRGRHEQYF.

In DNA, the CDR3 is TGTGCCAGCAGTCCAAGGGGACAGCCCTCCTACGAGCAGTACTTC. Amino acids: CASSPRGQPSYEQYF. This chain joins TRBV6-1 and TRBJ2-7; 7 bases are a match to TRBD1. J was trimmed by 0 bases and V by 5 bases; bases with no gene match: 7. CDR3 size: 15 residues. Germline V gene lookup returns CDR1 MNHNS and CDR2 SASEGT.

V usage is TRBV19 and J usage is TRBJ1-5; D is possibly TRBD1 (6 bases). Trimming stripped 7 bases from V and 0 bases from J, with 13 bases between. The V gene's germline CDR1 is LNHDA and CDR2 SQIVND (reference sequence). CDR3 length: 15 amino acids. The CDR3 loop is CASTPDRSSNQPQHF. In DNA form, the CDR3 reads TGTGCCAGTACCCCCGACAGGAGTAGCAATCAGCCCCAGCATTTT.

V and J are TRBV6-1 and TRBJ1-4, with 8 bases identical to TRBD1. Trimming removed 3 bases from V and 1 base from J; junction bases left unmatched: 4. This CDR3 has 16 amino acids. CDR1 and CDR2 (germline): MNHNS, SASEGT. CDR3 bases: TGTGCCAGCAGTGACAGGGGGCGCGGAACTAATGAAAAACTGTTTTTT. It encodes CASSDRGRGTNEKLFF.

V and J are TRBV7-8 and TRBJ1-6, with D tentatively TRBD1 (6 bases). CDR3 length: 19 amino acids. Between the trimmed V and J ends, which lost 7 bases and 0 bases, there was a span of 22 bases. Looked up from germline, CDR1 is SGHVS and CDR2 is FQNEAQ. The CDR3 coding sequence is TGTGCCAGCAACATGGGGGACAATGAACTTAGCTCCTATAATTCACCCCTCCACTTT. Encoded protein: CASNMGDNELSSYNSPLHF.

The V call is TRBV5-1, the J call TRBJ1-5; 10 nucleotides match TRBD1. V trimming: 4 bases; J trimming: 5 bases; junction bases outside the gene matches: 6. Per germline, CDR1 SGHRS and CDR2 YFSETQ. This CDR3 contains 15 residues. Here the CDR3 reads CASSAGTGEDQPQHF. The CDR3 coding sequence is TGCGCCAGCAGCGCTGGGACAGGGGAGGATCAGCCCCAGCATTTT. Full variable domain (rest looked up from reference TRBV5-1 and TRBJ1-5): KAGVTQTPRYLIKTRGQQVTLSCSPISGHRSVSWYQQTPGQGLQFLFEYFSETQRNKGNFPGRFSGRQFSNSRSEMNVSTLELGDSALYLCASSAGTGEDQPQHFGDGTRLSIL.

V gene TRBV7-9 combines with J gene TRBJ2-3, with D hard to call. The germline V gene encodes CDR1 SEHNR and CDR2 FQNEAQ (reference sequence). Between the trimmed V and J ends, which lost 0 bases and 4 bases, there was a span of 2 bases. The CDR3 is 12 residues long. The CDR3 bases are TGTGCCAGCAGCTTAGCCTCAGATACGCAGTATTTT. Its protein product is CASSLASDTQYF.

This clone came up a few times. The V gene is TRBV6-6, the J gene TRBJ1-1, with D unresolved. Germline lookup yields CDR1 MNHNY and CDR2 SVGAGI (reference sequence). CDR3 length: 14 amino acids. Trimming pared 0 bases from V and 8 bases from J, leaving 13 bases between. CDR3 nucleotide sequence: TGTGCCAGCAGTTACTCGTTACGGGTGTCGGAAGCTTTCTTT. It yields the protein CASSYSLRVSEAFF.

In its sample, this clone was seen a few times. V gene TRBV18 combines with J gene TRBJ2-1; tentatively, D is TRBD1 or TRBD2 (5 bases each). V dropped 2 bases and J dropped 4 bases, with 9 bases sitting between them. This CDR3 spans 14 amino acids. Germline V gives CDR1 KGHSH, CDR2 LQKENI. CDR3 sequence: CASSPWDGYNEQFF. The CDR3 coding sequence is TGTGCCAGCTCACCATGGGACGGATACAATGAGCAGTTCTTC.

The genes are TRBV4-1 and TRBJ2-1; 13 bases match TRBD2. CDR3 length: 18 amino acids. CDR1 is MGHRA and CDR2 is YSYEKL in the germline V gene. V lost 2 bases to trimming and J lost 3 bases; unmatched junction nucleotides: 7. The CDR3 nucleotides are TGCGCCAGCAGCCAAACGGGACTAGCGGGGACCCTCTACAATGAGCAGTTCTTC. Protein sequence: CASSQTGLAGTLYNEQFF.

The chain carries TRBV19 and TRBJ2-5; D perhaps matches TRBD1 (6 bases). This CDR3 region has 13 residues. CDR1 and CDR2 from the germline V gene are LNHDA and SQIVND (reference sequence). Trimming removed 5 bases at V and 5 bases at J, with 12 bases between. CDR3 residues: CASSQGLMETQYF. The CDR3 DNA reads TGTGCCAGTAGTCAGGGGCTGATGGAGACCCAGTACTTC.

The chain has TRBV5-1 and TRBJ2-5, with 9 bases matching TRBD2. The CDR3 contains 15 residues. Per germline, CDR1 SGHRS and CDR2 YFSETQ. Losses at the gene ends were 1 base for V and 5 bases for J; bases not matched to a gene: 6. CDR3 residues: CASSLRLAGTETQYF. Written as DNA, the CDR3 is TGCGCCAGCAGCTTGAGGCTAGCGGGGACTGAGACCCAGTACTTC.

This clone was observed once. This chain links TRBV5-8 with TRBJ1-2, with 7 bases lining up with TRBD1. The CDR3 contains 16 residues. Per germline, CDR1 SGHTS and CDR2 YDEGEE. V gave up 2 bases and J gave up 7 bases; unmatched junction bases: 14. CDR3 region: CASSLETGVAGFGYTF. Here the CDR3 DNA reads TGTGCCAGCAGCTTAGAAACAGGGGTCGCCGGGTTTGGCTACACCTTC.

This sequence joins TRBV20-1 and TRBJ2-5, with no clear D. V was cut by 7 bases and J by 1 base, with 4 bases left in between. The CDR3 loop spans 10 amino acids. Per germline, CDR1 DFQATT and CDR2 SNEGSKA (reference sequence). The DNA for the CDR3 is TGCAGTGTAACCCAAGAGACCCAGTACTTC. It translates to CSVTQETQYF.

CDR3 sequence (DNA): TGTGCCAGCAGCTTTTCGCCTTCAGGGGTTTCCTACAATGAGCAGTTCTTC. It specifies CASSFSPSGVSYNEQFF. This chain joins TRBV5-6 and TRBJ2-1, with D maybe TRBD1 (6 bases). V shed 2 bases and J shed 1 base, with 16 bases lying between them. The germline V gene encodes CDR1 SGHDT and CDR2 YYEEEE. CDR3 length: 17 amino acids.

This clone was seen just once. The V call is TRBV9, the J call TRBJ1-4; 7 bases agree with TRBD1. V lost 8 bases, J lost 5 bases, and 6 bases stayed unmatched. The CDR3 has 13 amino acids. Germline V CDR1 and CDR2: SGDLS, YYNGEE. The CDR3 region is CASSQGINEKLFF. DNA of the CDR3: TGTGCCAGTTCACAGGGGATAAATGAAAAACTGTTTTTT.

J is TRBJ2-7 and V is TRBV5-6; 7 positions agree with TRBD1. The CDR3 contains 14 residues. In germline, CDR1 is SGHDT, CDR2 YYEEEE. The junction had 3 bases not matched to a gene; V was cut back by 3 bases and J by 0 bases. The CDR3 is CASSWDRYSYEQYF. CDR3 nucleotides: TGTGCCAGCAGCTGGGACAGATACTCCTACGAGCAGTACTTC.

This clone was detected only once. The chain recombines TRBV6-1 with TRBJ1-5; D remains unclear. The V end was cut by 3 bases, the J end by 0 bases, with 9 bases between. The CDR3 runs to 15 residues. Looked up from germline, CDR1 is MNHNS and CDR2 is SASEGT. The CDR3: CASSDLGSSNQPQHF. Here the CDR3 DNA reads TGTGCCAGCAGTGACCTAGGGAGTAGCAATCAGCCCCAGCATTTT.

The chain is built from TRBV7-9 and TRBJ1-3; unclear D gene. Germline CDR1 is SEHNR and CDR2 is FQNEAQ (reference sequence). The CDR3 contains 14 residues. V dropped 2 bases and J dropped 9 bases, with 14 bases sitting between them. This CDR3 is CASSLLPTSGTIYF. The CDR3 bases are TGTGCCAGCAGCTTATTGCCAACCTCCGGCACCATATATTTT.

As concerns this clone: One end of the junction is discordant with germline, which a read error may explain. J is TRBJ2-1 and V is TRBV7-7; 7 nucleotides align to TRBD2. CDR3 length: 14 amino acids. The germline gives CDR1 SSHAT, CDR2 FNYEAQ (reference sequence). The CDR3 DNA reads TGTGCTAGCAGCTCAGCGGGGCAAAACAATGAGCAGTTCTTC. Its protein product is CASSSAGQNNEQFF. Using reference TRBV7-7 and TRBJ2-1 for the parts outside the CDR3, the full variable domain is GAGVSQSPRYKVTKRGQDVTLRCDPISSHATLYWYQQALGQGPEFLTYFNYEAQPDKSGLPSDRFSAERPEGSISTLTIQRTEQRDSAMYRCASSSAGQNNEQFFGPGTRLTVL.

V is TRBV5-1 and J is TRBJ2-7; 7 bases fit TRBD1. The CDR3 length is 13 residues. CDR1 SGHRS and CDR2 YFSETQ come from the germline V gene. V shed 2 bases, J shed 3 bases, and the junction held 2 bases outside the gene matches. The CDR3 sequence: CASSFGDSYEQYF. The CDR3 DNA reads TGCGCCAGCAGCTTCGGGGACAGCTACGAGCAGTACTTC. The entire variable domain, with the rest obtained from reference TRBV5-1 and TRBJ2-7, is as follows: KAGVTQTPRYLIKTRGQQVTLSCSPISGHRSVSWYQQTPGQGLQFLFEYFSETQRNKGNFPGRFSGRQFSNSRSEMNVSTLELGDSALYLCASSFGDSYEQYFGPGTRLTVT.

This clone was counted only a few times. The chain couples TRBV30 to TRBJ1-4, with TRBD1 matching over 7 bases. With V trimmed by 1 base and J by 4 bases, 6 bases remained unmatched. The CDR3 extends over 15 amino acids. CDR1 is GTSNPN and CDR2 is SVGIG in the germline V gene (reference sequence). DNA for the CDR3: TGTGCCTGGAGTGCCCCCGACAGGGTTAATGAAAAACTGTTTTTT. Amino acids: CAWSAPDRVNEKLFF.